The source of this TCR beta chain is a study of response to subunit inactivated influenza vaccine. TCRdb re-called the RT-PCR reads with MiXCR, one entry per CDR3 protein. The data hold about 650,000 distinct CDR3 sequences, with around 13% observed a single time. The source material was PBMCs from blood, sampled approximately 15 days before vaccination. This receptor was obtained from a man between 45 and 60 years old who received an inactivated influenza vaccine.

The CDR3 bases are TGTGCCAGCAGCACTACGATGACAGCTATGAACACTGAAGCTTTCTTT. It is translated as CASSTTMTAMNTEAFF. The rearrangement joins TRBV7-2 to TRBJ1-1, with D possibly TRBD1 on 5 matching bases. This CDR3 is 16 amino acids long. Germline V gene lookup returns CDR1 SGHTA and CDR2 FQGNSA. The ends were cut back, 5 bases at V and 0 bases at J, with 16 bases in the middle.